These 28 T cell receptor beta chains were sequenced from one sample in a study of T cells in Graves' hyperthyroidism and ophthalmopathy. RNA transcripts yielded amplified TCR beta CDR3 regions. Primed by the HTBI set, a first-round RT-PCR was run on the TCR CDR3. TCRdb reprocessed the multiplex PCR reads with MiXCR, giving one entry per CDR3 protein. The table shows about 200,000 distinct CDR3 sequences, with around 16% occurring only once. Specimen: blood. These receptors were collected from a woman aged 45 to 65 with Graves' hyperthyroidism.

The gene calls are TRBV28 and TRBJ1-1; the D gene is possibly TRBD1 (6 bases). This CDR3 spans 12 amino acids. Per the germline V gene, CDR1 is MDHEN and CDR2 is SYDVKM. The germline V and J ends were trimmed by 8 bases and 4 bases, with 11 bases remaining between them. CDR3 DNA: TGTGCCAGCTTCCAGGGGTCCACTGAAGCTTTCTTT. Translating it yields CASFQGSTEAFF. The full variable domain, rest sourced from reference TRBV28 and TRBJ1-1, is DVKVTQSSRYLVKRTGEKVFLECVQDMDHENMFWYRQDPGLGLRLIYFSYDVKMKEKGDIPEGYSVSREKKERFSLILESASTNQTSMYLCASFQGSTEAFFGQGTRLTVV.

The chain recombines TRBV29-1 with TRBJ2-3; D gene uncertain. Looked up from germline, CDR1 is SQVTM and CDR2 is ANQGSEA. This CDR3 contains 12 residues. V was pared by 5 bases and J by 0 bases, with 6 bases between. Here the CDR3 reads CSVRISTDTQYF. The CDR3 bases are TGCAGCGTTAGAATTAGCACAGATACGCAGTATTTT.

This clonotype has at least ten counts. The genes are TRBV20-1 and TRBJ2-5; TRBD2 is a possible D gene (5 bases). The V end lost 3 bases, the J end lost 5 bases, and 19 bases lay between the germline ends. The CDR3 consists of 15 residues. The germline V gene has CDR1 DFQATT and CDR2 SNEGSKA (reference sequence). The CDR3 DNA reads as TGCAGTGCTAGCCTAGCTAGTACAACGAGCGAGACCCAGTACTTC. Its protein product is CSASLASTTSETQYF.

This sequence joins TRBV10-3 and TRBJ2-1; tentatively, D is TRBD2 (6 bases). The CDR3 runs 15 residues. Trimming took off 0 bases at V and 6 bases at J, with 12 bases between the two ends. Germline V lookup: CDR1 ENHRY, CDR2 SYGVKD. The DNA of the CDR3 is TGTGCCATCAGTGAGTCGCGCGGGATGCCCAATGAGCAGTTCTTC. Translated: CAISESRGMPNEQFF.

This chain uses TRBV20-1 with TRBJ2-5; D might be TRBD2 (6 bases). The CDR3 spans 14 residues. Trimming removed 1 base at V and 1 base at J, with 10 bases between. Looked up from germline, CDR1 is DFQATT and CDR2 is SNEGSKA (reference sequence). CDR3 protein: CSARGGALQETQYF. The DNA of the CDR3 is TGCAGTGCTAGAGGCGGGGCCCTCCAAGAGACCCAGTACTTC.

This clonotype showed up many times. Written as DNA, the CDR3 is TGTGCCAGCAGCACCCGGACAGGGGGCGTCCCTGAAGCTTTCTTT. It translates to CASSTRTGGVPEAFF. V and J are TRBV14 and TRBJ1-1, with 11 bases fitting TRBD1. V shed 5 bases and J 6 bases; nucleotides not matched to a gene: 8. CDR1 is SGHDN and CDR2 is FVKESK in the germline V gene. This CDR3 contains 15 residues.

This clonotype was counted many times. V is TRBV20-1 and J is TRBJ2-1; TRBD2 is a possible D gene (6 bases). This CDR3 spans 13 amino acids. Per germline, CDR1 DFQATT and CDR2 SNEGSKA (reference sequence). The germline V and J ends were trimmed by 3 bases and 0 bases, with 6 bases remaining between them. The CDR3 reads CSASGSSYNEQFF. DNA for the CDR3: TGCAGTGCTAGCGGGAGCTCCTACAATGAGCAGTTCTTC.

This clonotype has a count of ten or more. V and J are TRBV24-1 and TRBJ2-1; 7 nucleotides line up with TRBD2. V lost 6 bases and J lost 7; bases outside the gene matches: 14. This CDR3 is built from 16 residues. Germline V gene lookup returns CDR1 KGHDR and CDR2 SFDVKD. The CDR3, as DNA: TGTGCCACCAGTTCACCTCTGACCCCCGGGGGGAATGAGCAGTTCTTC. It codes for CATSSPLTPGGNEQFF.

The chain combines TRBV5-4 with TRBJ1-1; 10 nucleotides line up with TRBD1. This CDR3 region has 15 residues. The V segment lost 1 base and the J segment 5 bases; nucleotides outside the gene matches: 5. Germline CDR1 reads SGHNT; CDR2 reads YYREEE (reference sequence). The CDR3 DNA reads TGTGCCAGCAGCTTGAGGGGGACAGGGGTGACTGAAGCTTTCTTT. Translated, it gives CASSLRGTGVTEAFF.

The chain combines TRBV30 with TRBJ1-6, with 11 nucleotides matching TRBD1. Germline V gene data show CDR1 as GTSNPN and CDR2 as SVGIG (reference sequence). After removal of 2 bases from V and 9 bases from J, the junction contained 6 bases not matched to a gene. The CDR3 loop spans 15 amino acids. The CDR3: CAWSTGQGASSPLHF. The CDR3 region has the DNA TGTGCCTGGAGTACCGGACAGGGGGCGAGTTCACCCCTCCACTTT.

A remark on this clonotype: The junction departs from germline at one end; a sequencing error may be responsible. The CDR3 spells CASSLLDRRAEASF. The CDR3, as DNA: TGTGCCAGCAGCTTACTCGACAGGAGAGCCGAAGCTTCCTTT. The J gene is TRBJ1-1, the V gene TRBV7-9; D may be TRBD1 (6 bases). This CDR3 has 14 amino acids. Germline values: CDR1 SEHNR, CDR2 FQNEAQ (reference sequence).

This clonotype was seen repeatedly, ten times or more. The chain uses TRBV12-3 or TRBV12-4 and TRBJ1-1; D not certain. The CDR3 loop spans 14 amino acids. Trimming took off 5 bases at V and 3 bases at J, with 13 bases between the two ends. The CDR3 sequence: CASSHRVTDTEAFF. In DNA form, the CDR3 reads TGTGCCAGCAGTCATAGGGTAACGGACACTGAAGCTTTCTTT.

This clonotype was detected many times. V usage is TRBV11-2 and J usage is TRBJ1-5; D is possibly TRBD1 (6 bases). Germline loops: CDR1 SGHAT, CDR2 FQNNGV. The V end was cut by 0 bases, the J end by 5 bases, with 17 bases between. The CDR3 has 17 residues. For the CDR3, the DNA is TGTGCCAGCAGCTTAGATTCGACAGGACAACCATATCAGCCCCAGCATTTT. It encodes CASSLDSTGQPYQPQHF.

This clonotype occurred many times. The V gene is TRBV20-1, the J gene TRBJ2-5; D call uncertain. CDR1 and CDR2 from the germline V gene are DFQATT and SNEGSKA (reference sequence). Between the trimmed V and J ends, which lost 3 bases and 5 bases, there was a span of 7 bases. The CDR3 sequence is 11 residues long. This chain's CDR3 is CSARHGETQYF. The CDR3 bases are TGCAGTGCTAGGCATGGGGAGACCCAGTACTTC.

This clonotype turned up a few times. CDR3 region: CAWSQTGVFNQPQHF. CDR3 DNA sequence: TGTGCCTGGAGTCAGACCGGGGTATTCAATCAGCCCCAGCATTTT. The chain joins TRBV30 to TRBJ1-5; no reliable D call. Germline CDR1 GTSNPN, CDR2 SVGIG (reference sequence). V was clipped by 2 bases and J by 3 bases, with 14 bases between them. The CDR3 loop spans 15 amino acids.

The chain employs TRBV11-1 and TRBJ2-5, with a weak D call TRBD1 (5 bases). The CDR3 loop spans 14 amino acids. V was pared by 5 bases and J by 2 bases, with 12 bases between. Germline assignment: CDR1 SGHAT and CDR2 FQDESV (reference sequence). As DNA, the CDR3 is TGTGCCAGCAGCCAGTGGACAACGCAAGAGACCCAGTACTTC. Its translation is CASSQWTTQETQYF.

There are many counts of this clonotype. The gene calls are TRBV15 and TRBJ2-7, with 7 nucleotides matching TRBD2. Trimming removed 0 bases from V and 1 base from J; junction bases left unmatched: 6. The CDR3 extends over 16 amino acids. Germline-derived CDR1 and CDR2 are LNHNV and YYDKDF (reference sequence). The CDR3 here is CATSRDTGGRSYEQYF. In nucleotides, the CDR3 is TGTGCCACCAGCAGAGATACGGGAGGACGGTCCTACGAGCAGTACTTC.

This clonotype has only one observation. The CDR3 region is CASSYPSTGGHNEKLFF. Written as DNA, the CDR3 is TGTGCCAGCAGTTACCCCTCTACGGGGGGACATAATGAAAAACTGTTTTTT. The rearrangement joins TRBV6-2 or TRBV6-3 to TRBJ1-4; maybe TRBD1 (6 bases). V dropped 2 bases and J dropped 4 bases, with 17 bases sitting between them. Looked up from germline, CDR1 is MNHEY and CDR2 is SVGEGT. This CDR3 has 17 residues.

This clonotype was detected a few times. J is TRBJ1-5 and V is TRBV12-5; maybe TRBD1 (6 bases). The CDR3 contains 17 residues. Germline V gene data show CDR1 as LGHNT and CDR2 as FRNRAP. Trimming took 0 bases from V and 4 from J, leaving 16 bases between them. In DNA form, the CDR3 reads TGTGCTAGTGGTTTGGTAATGCGGACAGAATTAAATCAGCCCCAGCATTTT. Translation: CASGLVMRTELNQPQHF.

This chain links TRBV20-1 with TRBJ1-4, with TRBD1 identical over 8 bases. This CDR3 region has 16 residues. Per the germline V gene, CDR1 is DFQATT and CDR2 is SNEGSKA (reference sequence). V gave up 0 bases and J gave up 5 bases; unmatched junction bases: 8. The CDR3 reads CSARDLTRQGNEKLFF. CDR3 nucleotides: TGCAGTGCTAGAGACCTTACACGACAGGGGAATGAAAAACTGTTTTTT.

In this sample, this clonotype turned up many times. The chain carries TRBV6-5 and TRBJ1-1; D is undetermined. Germline values: CDR1 MNHEY, CDR2 SVGAGI. CDR3 length: 13 residues. V shed 4 bases and J shed 5 bases, with 11 bases lying between them. The CDR3 reads CASSSRIGTEAFF. The CDR3 DNA follows: TGTGCCAGCAGTTCCAGAATTGGGACTGAAGCTTTCTTT.

This clonotype was counted a few times. The chain uses TRBV15 and TRBJ1-1, with D perhaps TRBD1 (6 bases). V dropped 3 bases and J dropped 2 bases, with 13 bases sitting between them. CDR1 is LNHNV and CDR2 is YYDKDF in the germline V gene (reference sequence). There are 15 residues in the CDR3. CDR3 region: CATSSKETGNTEAFF. The CDR3 region has the DNA TGTGCCACCAGCAGCAAAGAGACAGGAAACACTGAAGCTTTCTTT.

This chain uses TRBV20-1 with TRBJ2-1; TRBD2 aligns across 9 bases. After removal of 3 bases from V and 5 bases from J, the junction contained 5 bases not matched to a gene. Germline V gives CDR1 DFQATT, CDR2 SNEGSKA (reference sequence). The CDR3 loop spans 14 amino acids. The CDR3 protein is CSASGGRADNEQFF. The CDR3 nucleotides read TGCAGTGCTAGCGGCGGGAGGGCCGACAATGAGCAGTTCTTC.

The chain uses TRBV20-1 and TRBJ2-1; 11 bases line up with TRBD1. Germline V CDR1 and CDR2: DFQATT, SNEGSKA (reference sequence). The CDR3 covers 15 residues. After removal of 1 base from V and 4 bases from J, the junction contained 3 bases not matched to a gene. The DNA of the CDR3 is TGCAGTGCTAGAGGGGGACAGGGGGATTACAATGAGCAGTTCTTC. Protein sequence: CSARGGQGDYNEQFF.

This clonotype was detected many times. The rearrangement links TRBV18 to TRBJ1-1, with D unclear. From germline, CDR1 is KGHSH and CDR2 LQKENI. The CDR3 contains 14 residues. Trimming removed 2 bases from V and 5 bases from J, with 12 bases in between. This CDR3 is CASSPNSQGTEAFF. For the CDR3, the DNA is TGTGCCAGCTCACCAAACAGTCAAGGGACTGAAGCTTTCTTT.

This clonotype showed up just a few times. The V call is TRBV12-3 or TRBV12-4, the J call TRBJ1-4; a possible D gene is TRBD1 (6 bases). V lost 5 bases and J lost 2, with 12 bases in between. This CDR3 comprises 15 residues. The DNA of the CDR3 is TGTGCCAGCAGTAAACAGGGTTCGACTAATGAAAAACTGTTTTTT. It is translated as CASSKQGSTNEKLFF.

In its sample, this clonotype was seen a few times. The J gene is TRBJ1-6, the V gene TRBV20-1; possibly TRBD1 for D (5 bases). The V gene's germline CDR1 is DFQATT and CDR2 SNEGSKA (reference sequence). The ends were cut back, 0 bases at V and 7 bases at J, with 7 bases in the middle. This CDR3 has 13 residues. The CDR3 spells CSAREGANSPLHF. CDR3 in DNA: TGCAGTGCTAGAGAAGGGGCGAATTCACCCCTCCACTTT.

The chain carries TRBV30 and TRBJ1-1; D gene ambiguous. Germline V gene sequence: CDR1 GTSNPN, CDR2 SVGIG (reference sequence). The CDR3 length is 13 residues. The V end was cut by 8 bases, the J end by 0 bases, with 13 bases between. The CDR3 sequence: CARVRVMNTEAFF. In nucleotides, the CDR3 is TGTGCCAGAGTACGGGTTATGAACACTGAAGCTTTCTTT.